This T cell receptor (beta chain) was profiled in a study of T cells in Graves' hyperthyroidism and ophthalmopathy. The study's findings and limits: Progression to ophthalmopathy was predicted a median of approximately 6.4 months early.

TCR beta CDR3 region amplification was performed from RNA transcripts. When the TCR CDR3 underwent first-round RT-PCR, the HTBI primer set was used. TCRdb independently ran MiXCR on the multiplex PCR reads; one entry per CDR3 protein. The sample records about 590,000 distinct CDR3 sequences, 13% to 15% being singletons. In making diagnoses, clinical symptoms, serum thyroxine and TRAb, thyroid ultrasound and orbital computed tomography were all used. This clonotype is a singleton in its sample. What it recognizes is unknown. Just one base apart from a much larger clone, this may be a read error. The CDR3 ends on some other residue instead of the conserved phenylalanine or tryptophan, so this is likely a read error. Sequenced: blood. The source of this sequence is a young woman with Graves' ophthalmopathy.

The chain's CDR3 is CASSSGPDNSPLHL. The CDR3 nucleotides are TGTGCCAGCAGCTCTGGCCCGGATAATTCACCCCTCCACCTT. This chain connects TRBV7-2 to TRBJ1-6; no clear D. CDR1 and CDR2 from the germline V gene are SGHTA and FQGNSA. The length of the CDR3 is 14 residues. Trimming shortened V by 4 bases and J by 5 bases, and 9 bases separated the two germline ends.